A single sample is the source of the 4 T cell receptor beta chains below, sequenced in a study of T-cell memory formation after mild COVID-19. TCRdb processed the 5' RACE reads anew with MiXCR; each CDR3 protein has one entry. The sample lists fewer than 300,000 distinct CDR3 sequences, roughly 18% occurring once. Specimen: PBMCs or a T cell subset sorted from them (not recorded which). Source of these receptors: a man aged 18 to 35 who had mild COVID-19 (a few samples of this study predate the infection). Cell type and time point are not known.

This clonotype has just a few counts. This sequence joins TRBV7-3 and TRBJ2-3; the match to TRBD2 covers 7 bases. The junction had 11 bases not matched to a gene; V was cut back by 5 bases and J by 6 bases. The CDR3 is made up of 15 amino acids. The germline CDR1 and CDR2 sequences are SGHTA and FQGTGA. CDR3 amino acids: CASSTRPSGWDTQYF. CDR3 nucleotide sequence: TGTGCCAGCAGCACACGGCCTAGCGGATGGGATACGCAGTATTTT. Full variable domain (rest looked up from reference TRBV7-3 and TRBJ2-3): GAGVSQTPSNKVTEKGKYVELRCDPISGHTALYWYRQSLGQGPEFLIYFQGTGAADDSGLPNDRFFAVRPEGSVSTLKIQRTERGDSAVYLCASSTRPSGWDTQYFGPGTRLTVL.

This clonotype was seen many times. The chain joins TRBV7-9 to TRBJ2-1, with 9 positions matching TRBD2. The CDR3 length is 15 residues. The J segment lost 4 bases and the V segment lost 0 bases, leaving 1 base of the junction unmatched. Germline CDR1 is SEHNR and CDR2 is FQNEAQ (reference sequence). CDR3 coding DNA: TGTGCCAGCAGCTTAGCGGCGGGGGGGTACAATGAGCAGTTCTTC. Amino acids: CASSLAAGGYNEQFF.

V is TRBV7-9 and J is TRBJ2-4, with D possibly matching TRBD2 (5 bases). The ends were cut back, 5 bases at V and 0 bases at J, with 14 bases in the middle. Germline values: CDR1 SEHNR, CDR2 FQNEAQ (reference sequence). This CDR3 has 16 residues. CDR3 sequence (DNA): TGTGCCAGCAGCCCTCCGGGAAGTCTAGCCAAAAACATTCAGTACTTC. This translates into CASSPPGSLAKNIQYF. Together with reference TRBV7-9 and TRBJ2-4, the CDR3 gives the full variable domain: DTGVSQNPRHKITKRGQNVTFRCDPISEHNRLYWYRQTLGQGPEFLTYFQNEAQLEKSRLLSDRFSAERPKGSFSTLEIQRTEQGDSAMYLCASSPPGSLAKNIQYFGAGTRLSVL.

The chain couples TRBV6-2 or TRBV6-3 to TRBJ1-1; the D gene is possibly TRBD1 (5 bases). The V and J ends lost 0 bases and 5 bases respectively, with 13 bases between them. CDR1 and CDR2 from the germline V gene are MNHEY and SVGEGT. CDR3 length: 15 residues. CDR3 sequence reads: CASSYSIGEGTEAFF. CDR3 sequence (DNA): TGTGCCAGCAGTTACTCGATCGGGGAGGGGACTGAAGCTTTCTTT.